This TCR beta chain came from a study of T and B cells in COVID-19 patients. Background on the study: Of about 20 active-infection patients, about 13 were critically ill with mechanical ventilation or extracorporeal membrane oxygenation. Notes on the study in general: There were 2,331 TCR clusters exclusive to the recovered cohort, 31 with low generation probability. Blood from mildly ill patients while symptomatic, and early samples from severe cases, were scarce.

A remark on this clonotype: The antigen remains undetermined.

From blood, about 230-500 ng of genomic DNA served as TRB template. TRB rearrangements were amplified by multiplex PCR with BIOMED2 TRB-A/B primers. TCRdb recomputed calls from the multiplex PCR reads with MiXCR, one row per CDR3 protein. The table includes under 20,000 distinct CDR3 sequences, 28% detected once. V was clipped by 1 base and J by 0 bases, with 6 bases between them. The CDR3 runs 14 residues. The germline V gene encodes CDR1 SGHRS and CDR2 YFSETQ. The sequenced sample was blood. The source is a human donor who had recovered from COVID-19. The V call is TRBV5-1, the J call TRBJ2-3; D remains ambiguous. CDR3 bases: TGCGCCAGCAGCTTGAGCGAGAGCACAGATACGCAGTATTTT. Protein sequence: CASSLSESTDTQYF.